What follows are 23 T cell receptor beta chains derived from one specimen sequenced in a study of metastatic and nonmetastatic thyroid tumors (dated by TCRdb to the early 2020s). None of the patients had been given any treatment before thyroid surgery. Library creation used PCR. TCRdb shows the sequencer as Illumina HiSeq 4000. TCRdb redid the processing of the public reads, applying fastp at Q25 and MiXCR, and retained in-frame beta chains. A total of around 23,000 clones appear in this sample, about 30% of them only once. The ten largest make up 14% of the sample. The sequencing sample was made of tumor tissue. The receptors stem from a male donor with papillary thyroid cancer or a benign thyroid nodule (not recorded which). Some clones in this sample may be carry-over from other donors' samples.

This clone was detected many times. The J gene is TRBJ2-3, the V gene TRBV24-1; D unclear. CDR1 is KGHDR, CDR2 SFDVKD, per germline. The CDR3 loop spans 12 amino acids. The V end lost 4 bases, the J end lost 2 bases, and 3 bases lay between the germline ends. The CDR3 DNA follows: TGTGCCACCAGTGAGAACACAGATACGCAGTATTTT. Encoded protein: CATSENTDTQYF.

This clone was picked up a small number of times. The V and J genes are TRBV19 and TRBJ2-3, with 8 nucleotides matching TRBD1. The CDR3 loop spans 15 amino acids. The trim removed 5 bases at V and 6 bases at J, leaving 10 bases unmatched. Germline loops: CDR1 LNHDA, CDR2 SQIVND (reference sequence). In DNA, the CDR3 is TGTGCCAGTAGTCGTACAGGGGGATTAGTGGATACGCAGTATTTT. Translating gives CASSRTGGLVDTQYF.

At least ten counts were recorded for this clone. The chain is built from TRBV19 and TRBJ2-2; D is unclear. The ends were cut back, 1 base at V and 1 base at J, with 4 bases in the middle. The CDR3 consists of 14 residues. CDR1 is LNHDA and CDR2 is SQIVND in the germline V gene (reference sequence). This CDR3 reads CASSIAGNTGELFF. CDR3 DNA: TGTGCCAGTAGTATAGCAGGGAACACCGGGGAGCTGTTTTTT. The entire variable domain, with the rest obtained from reference TRBV19 and TRBJ2-2, is as follows: DGGITQSPKYLFRKEGQNVTLSCEQNLNHDAMYWYRQDPGQGLRLIYYSQIVNDFQKGDIAEGYSVSREKKESFPLTVTSAQKNPTAFYLCASSIAGNTGELFFGEGSRLTVL.

This clone occurred once. The V gene is TRBV30, the J gene TRBJ2-7, with 10 bases lining up with TRBD2. V lost 2 bases and J lost 12; bases outside the gene matches: 7. The CDR3 spans 12 residues. CDR1 is GTSNPN and CDR2 is SVGIG in the germline V gene (reference sequence). The CDR3 spells CAWSLPSGSTYF. The CDR3 DNA follows: TGTGCCTGGAGTCTGCCTAGCGGGAGTACGTACTTC.

The rearrangement joins TRBV5-1 to TRBJ1-5; D is ambiguous. The germline V and J ends were trimmed by 0 bases and 7 bases, with 14 bases remaining between them. From germline, CDR1 is SGHRS and CDR2 YFSETQ. The length of the CDR3 is 15 residues. The CDR3 protein is CASSLGEDAGQPQHF. The DNA of the CDR3 is TGCGCCAGCAGCTTGGGGGAGGATGCGGGGCAGCCCCAGCATTTT.

This clone is judged medium-sized. V gene TRBV10-3 combines with J gene TRBJ2-1; 13 bases align to TRBD2. V shed 7 bases, J shed 5 bases, and the junction held 11 bases outside the gene matches. This CDR3 is built from 17 residues. Per the germline V gene, CDR1 is ENHRY and CDR2 is SYGVKD. CDR3 DNA sequence: TGTGCCATCACCCAGGAGACTAGCGGGAGGTCTAACAATGAGCAGTTCTTC. It codes for CAITQETSGRSNNEQFF.

This sequence joins TRBV2 and TRBJ1-2; a weak D match, TRBD1 (5 bases). V lost 7 bases and J 1 base, leaving 13 bases between the germline ends. In germline, CDR1 is SNHLY, CDR2 FYNNEI. This CDR3 is built from 14 residues. The CDR3 spells CASKPGTGNYGYTF. As DNA, the CDR3 is TGTGCCAGCAAACCCGGGACGGGTAACTATGGCTACACCTTC.

The rearrangement uses TRBV19 and TRBJ2-5, with 9 positions matching TRBD2. V dropped 4 bases and J dropped 4; count of bases not matched to a gene: 4. CDR3 size: 14 residues. The germline V gene encodes CDR1 LNHDA and CDR2 SQIVND (reference sequence). The CDR3 region is CASSTLAGVETQYF. CDR3 coding DNA: TGTGCCAGTAGTACCTTAGCGGGAGTAGAGACCCAGTACTTC.

The chain uses TRBV20-1 and TRBJ1-5, with TRBD1 identical over 11 bases. CDR1 DFQATT and CDR2 SNEGSKA come from the germline V gene (reference sequence). The CDR3 has 14 amino acids. Trimming cost V 6 bases and J 6 bases; bases outside gene matches: 7. In DNA, the CDR3 is TGCAGTGCCAGGACAGGGGGCACGGTTCAGCCCCAGCATTTT. This gives the protein CSARTGGTVQPQHF.

This clone is medium-sized within its sample. The chain is built from TRBV2 and TRBJ2-7; 7 bases are a match to TRBD1. The CDR3 has 17 residues. Trimming cost V 0 bases and J 0 bases; bases outside gene matches: 8. The germline V gene encodes CDR1 SNHLY and CDR2 FYNNEI. Here the CDR3 DNA reads TGTGCCAGCAGTGAAGCAGGGGGCAGGGCTATCTCCTACGAGCAGTACTTC. As protein: CASSEAGGRAISYEQYF.

This clone was seen many times. The chain uses TRBV4-1 and TRBJ1-1; the D gene is possibly TRBD1 (6 bases). CDR3 length equals 16 residues. V shed 3 bases and J shed 3 bases, with 17 bases lying between them. Germline V gene sequence: CDR1 MGHRA, CDR2 YSYEKL. Here the CDR3 reads CASSHTFTGRDTEAFF. In DNA form, the CDR3 reads TGCGCCAGCAGCCACACCTTCACAGGGAGGGACACTGAAGCTTTCTTT.

The chain is built from TRBV6-2 or TRBV6-3 and TRBJ2-1, with D perhaps matching TRBD1 or TRBD2 (5 bases each). The CDR3 consists of 16 residues. Trimming took off 0 bases at V and 3 bases at J, with 12 bases between the two ends. Germline V CDR1 and CDR2: MNHEY, SVGEGT. The CDR3: CASSYSKWGSYNEQFF. The CDR3 region has the DNA TGTGCCAGCAGTTACTCGAAGTGGGGGAGCTACAATGAGCAGTTCTTC.

This clone showed up just a few times. The chain links TRBV6-1 to TRBJ2-4; D is possibly TRBD1 (5 bases). Germline V gives CDR1 MNHNS, CDR2 SASEGT. The CDR3 sequence is 13 residues long. The V and J ends lost 5 bases and 9 bases respectively, with 14 bases between them. The CDR3 reads CASSRSGLGIQYF. The DNA of the CDR3 is TGTGCCAGCAGTCGATCAGGGTTGGGCATTCAGTACTTC.

This clone was counted a few times. This chain links TRBV7-6 with TRBJ2-1; 13 bases align to TRBD2. The V gene end was trimmed by 4 bases and the J gene end by 1 base; junction bases not matched to a gene: 4. The CDR3 extends over 17 amino acids. Germline-derived CDR1 and CDR2 are SGHVS and FNYEAQ. CDR3 region: CASSSGLAGSSYNEQFF. In DNA form, the CDR3 reads TGTGCCAGCAGCTCGGGACTAGCGGGATCTTCCTACAATGAGCAGTTCTTC.

The chain carries TRBV6-1 and TRBJ1-2, with D maybe TRBD1 (6 bases). Trimming took off 5 bases at V and 1 base at J, with 17 bases between the two ends. This CDR3 has 16 amino acids. Germline values: CDR1 MNHNS, CDR2 SASEGT. This CDR3 is CASSPSLRGNNYGYTF. The CDR3 region has the DNA TGTGCCAGCAGTCCATCCCTCAGGGGTAATAACTATGGCTACACCTTC.

This sequence joins TRBV18 and TRBJ2-3; 10 bases agree with TRBD2. CDR1 KGHSH and CDR2 LQKENI come from the germline V gene. The V gene end was trimmed by 6 bases and the J gene end by 1 base; junction bases not matched to a gene: 4. The CDR3 totals 15 residues. CDR3 region: CASSQSGRGTDTQYF. CDR3 coding DNA: TGTGCCAGCTCCCAGAGCGGGAGGGGCACAGATACGCAGTATTTT. Combining the CDR3 with reference TRBV18 and TRBJ2-3 gives the whole variable domain NAGVMQNPRHLVRRRGQEARLRCSPMKGHSHVYWYRQLPEEGLKFMVYLQKENIIDESGMPKERFSAEFPKEGPSILRIQQVVRGDSAAYFCASSQSGRGTDTQYFGPGTRLTVL.

This clone turned up a few times. Other nucleotide sequences from this sample produce the same CDR3. V gene TRBV12-3 or TRBV12-4 combines with J gene TRBJ2-7; possible D gene TRBD2, 5 bases. The CDR3 spans 14 residues. Trimming left V 6 bases short and J 0 bases short, with 12 bases between. CDR3 loop: CASSEGWASYEQYF. DNA of the CDR3: TGTGCCAGCAGCGAGGGCTGGGCCTCCTACGAGCAGTACTTC.

This clone was recorded many times. The chain links TRBV2 to TRBJ1-5; 7 nucleotides agree with TRBD1. The CDR3 is 13 residues long. Germline assignment: CDR1 SNHLY and CDR2 FYNNEI. The V segment lost 6 bases and the J segment 3 bases; nucleotides outside the gene matches: 2. The CDR3 region has the DNA TGTGCCAGCAGAGGACAGGCCAATCAGCCCCAGCATTTT. Residues: CASRGQANQPQHF.

By its share, this clone is medium-sized. The J gene is TRBJ1-2, the V gene TRBV9; 8 positions agree with TRBD1. The ends lost 4 bases at V and 2 bases at J; junction bases unmatched: 13. This CDR3 has 17 residues. From germline, CDR1 is SGDLS and CDR2 YYNGEE. The CDR3 protein is CASSPTSYRGKNYGYTF. CDR3 bases: TGTGCCAGCAGCCCGACAAGTTACAGGGGGAAAAACTATGGCTACACCTTC.

A few counts support this clone. A read error is possible here, since a much larger clone lies one base away. The chain joins TRBV7-2 to TRBJ1-2, with 7 bases identical to TRBD1. Germline V CDR1 and CDR2: SGHTA, FQGNSA. The CDR3 loop spans 15 amino acids. The CDR3 region is CASSLRQGGREGYAF. The CDR3 region has the DNA TGTGCCAGCAGCTTAAGGCAGGGGGGACGAGAGGGCTACGCCTTC.

The rearrangement joins TRBV7-3 to TRBJ2-7; 8 bases are shared with TRBD1. This CDR3 contains 16 residues. Germline V gives CDR1 SGHTA, CDR2 FQGTGA. Trimming cost V 5 bases and J 5 bases; bases outside gene matches: 14. The CDR3 loop reads CASSRPSFDRGHEQYF. The CDR3 region has the DNA TGTGCCAGCAGCCGCCCCTCGTTCGACAGGGGCCACGAGCAGTACTTC.

This clone is termed medium-sized (0.01 to 0.1%). V and J are TRBV12-3 or TRBV12-4 and TRBJ2-1, with TRBD1 matching 10 bases. CDR3 size: 16 residues. Germline trimming cut 6 bases from V and 1 base from J; bases unmatched to any gene: 6. The CDR3: CASRAEGQGSYNEQFF. The CDR3 nucleotides are TGTGCCAGCAGGGCCGAGGGACAGGGGTCCTACAATGAGCAGTTCTTC.

This clone was recorded a few times. The chain uses TRBV28 and TRBJ2-7; 8 bases map to TRBD2. This CDR3 is built from 13 residues. Germline V gene lookup returns CDR1 MDHEN and CDR2 SYDVKM. V shed 7 bases and J 4 bases; nucleotides not matched to a gene: 6. The CDR3 DNA follows: TGTGCCAGCATCGCAAGCGGGAGTTACGAGCAGTACTTC. Translating gives CASIASGSYEQYF. The entire variable domain, with the rest obtained from reference TRBV28 and TRBJ2-7, is as follows: DVKVTQSSRYLVKRTGEKVFLECVQDMDHENMFWYRQDPGLGLRLIYFSYDVKMKEKGDIPEGYSVSREKKERFSLILESASTNQTSMYLCASIASGSYEQYFGPGTRLTVT.